The present T cell receptor (beta chain) was sequenced within a study of cytomegalovirus exposure and HLA in healthy donors. General study results and limits: Among TCR beta chains, those listed as cytomegalovirus-associated numbered about 150.

The data were produced by immunoSEQ multiplex PCR, yet TCRdb's version contains in-frame clones alone and is incomplete. The sample shows some 290,000 clones, over 75% of them seen only once. These donors were members of the roughly 120-subject validation cohort, a group separate from the roughly 670-subject first cohort. Notes on this clone: Its antigen remains unknown.

The CDR3 has 12 amino acids. Germline V gene lookup returns CDR1 SEHNR and CDR2 FQNEAQ (reference sequence). V lost 3 bases and J lost 7, with 9 bases in between. The receptor was isolated from a man in his thirties or forties in good health and CMV-seronegative. The chain recombines TRBV7-9 with TRBJ1-1, with D unresolved. The sequenced sample was PBMCs. The CDR3 loop is CASSLRKNEAFF. In DNA, the CDR3 is TGTGCCAGCAGCTTGAGAAAGAATGAAGCTTTCTTT.